This T cell receptor (beta chain) was recorded in a study of radiotherapy plus CTLA-4 blockade in lung cancer. The wider study: Objective response rate was around 20%; disease control rate, about 28%. Notes on the study in general: After radiotherapy and ipilimumab, tumor-derived clones expanded in peripheral blood. Early clonal dynamics of blood T cells, together with interferon-beta, were reported as the best response predictor.

The assay was immunoSEQ multiplex PCR, and TCRdb's table has in-frame clones only and misses some. Counted here are more than 75,000 clones, roughly 80% occurring once; the ten biggest clones make up around 25%. The germline CDR1 and CDR2 sequences are MNHEY and SVGAGI. The ends lost 6 bases at V and 2 bases at J; junction bases unmatched: 4. The CDR3 runs to 15 residues. With regard to this clone: Its antigen is still unknown.

The study gave focal radiation plus ipilimumab CTLA-4 blockade to patients with chemo-refractory metastatic non-small-cell lung cancer. The V gene is TRBV6-5, the J gene TRBJ2-7, with 13 positions matching TRBD2. The sequence derives from a human donor with non-small cell lung cancer that progressed on radiotherapy plus ipilimumab. The sequencing here drew on peripheral blood, taken from a patient treated with radiotherapy plus ipilimumab. Written as DNA, the CDR3 is TGTGCCAGCAGAGGGGGACTAGCGGGAACCTACGAGCAGTACTTC. Residues: CASRGGLAGTYEQYF.